This T cell receptor (beta chain) came from a study of cytomegalovirus exposure and HLA in healthy donors. Whole-study context: T cells numbering around 190 million yielded around 120 million unique TCR beta sequences in an earlier analysis.

The ends were cut back, 3 bases at V and 4 bases at J, with 12 bases in the middle. The length of the CDR3 is 14 residues. In germline, CDR1 is SEHNR, CDR2 FQNEAQ (reference sequence). Study-level points and caveats: Common viral pathogens seemed to be connected with several of the most significant clusters, according to a later analysis. Overall, under 200 TCR beta chains were annotated as cytomegalovirus-associated. By a later analysis, the bulk of CMV-associated TCR beta chains appeared HLA-restricted.

In the PCR, 60 Vbeta and 13 Jbeta primers were used. Assay: immunoSEQ multiplex PCR; the TCRdb copy retains only in-frame clones and omits some. The data hold 150,000 to 200,000 clones, with about 80% observed a single time. Concerning this clone: Antigen: not known.

The sequence was collected from a man in his 60s in good health and CMV-seronegative. The V and J genes are TRBV7-9 and TRBJ1-1; the D gene is possibly TRBD1 (6 bases). Sequences were obtained from PBMCs. The CDR3 nucleotides are TGTGCCAGCAGCTTCGGGGGGCTCGGCACTGAAGCTTTCTTT. Its translation: CASSFGGLGTEAFF.